What follows are 22 T cell receptor beta chains derived from one specimen sequenced in a study of T cells in Graves' hyperthyroidism and ophthalmopathy. Amplification of TCR beta CDR3 regions was performed using RNA transcripts as template. The primer set for the first-round RT-PCR of the TCR CDR3 was HTBI. TCRdb reanalysed the multiplex PCR reads using MiXCR and keeps one entry per CDR3 protein. Of approximately 600,000 distinct CDR3 sequences listed, 16% are singletons. The source material was blood. The receptors stem from a woman between 25 and 40 years old with Graves' hyperthyroidism.

This clonotype has a count of ten or more. V gene TRBV29-1 combines with J gene TRBJ2-2; 15 bases align to TRBD2. Germline CDR1 SQVTM, CDR2 ANQGSEA. V trimming: 6 bases; J trimming: 3 bases; junction bases outside the gene matches: 8. The length of the CDR3 is 17 residues. CDR3 residues: CSVAGLAGGIDTGELFF. The CDR3 DNA reads TGCAGCGTCGCAGGACTAGCGGGAGGGATTGACACCGGGGAGCTGTTTTTT.

This clonotype was found many times. The rearrangement uses TRBV18 and TRBJ2-1, with D tentatively TRBD1 (6 bases). The germline gives CDR1 KGHSH, CDR2 LQKENI. This CDR3 contains 14 residues. V lost 3 bases to trimming and J lost 1 base, with 7 bases between them. The CDR3 sequence is CASSPQGSYNEQFF. The DNA for the CDR3 is TGTGCCAGCTCACCTCAGGGGTCCTACAATGAGCAGTTCTTC.

This clonotype has ten or more counts. This chain uses TRBV28 with TRBJ2-7; D unclear. In germline, CDR1 is MDHEN, CDR2 SYDVKM. This CDR3 has 13 amino acids. Between the trimmed V and J ends, which lost 5 bases and 2 bases, there was a span of 10 bases. The CDR3 region has the DNA TGTGCCAGCAGTCTACAGCCACCCTACGAGCAGTACTTC. It encodes CASSLQPPYEQYF.

This clonotype showed up just once. V gene TRBV29-1 combines with J gene TRBJ1-1; 11 positions match TRBD1. CDR1 is SQVTM and CDR2 is ANQGSEA in the germline V gene. This CDR3 region has 13 residues. The V and J ends lost 7 bases and 3 bases, in that order; junction bases with no gene match: 4. The CDR3 loop is CSGTGGKDTEAFF. The CDR3, as DNA: TGCAGCGGGACAGGGGGCAAGGACACTGAAGCTTTCTTT.

The V gene is TRBV11-2, the J gene TRBJ2-2, with a weak D call TRBD1 (6 bases). Between the trimmed V and J ends, which lost 3 bases and 8 bases, there was a span of 10 bases. Germline CDR1 SGHAT, CDR2 FQNNGV. The CDR3 is 13 amino acids. In DNA, the CDR3 is TGTGCCAGCAGCTTTTTACAGGGTGGGGAGCTGTTTTTT. Translated: CASSFLQGGELFF.

This clonotype was seen many times. This sequence joins TRBV11-2 and TRBJ1-4; no clear D. The germline V gene has CDR1 SGHAT and CDR2 FQNNGV. The length of the CDR3 is 14 residues. Trimming shortened V by 5 bases and J by 8 bases, and 15 bases separated the two germline ends. The DNA of the CDR3 is TGTGCCAGCAGCCCCTCCCCGGCGGGGGAAAAACTGTTTTTT. Translation: CASSPSPAGEKLFF.

This clonotype has a count of ten or more. The rearrangement uses TRBV28 and TRBJ2-5, with no clear D. The CDR3 is made up of 15 amino acids. Germline assignment: CDR1 MDHEN and CDR2 SYDVKM. Deletions cut 3 bases from V and 1 base from J, with 12 bases between. The CDR3 is CASSFLTNTQETQYF. Written as DNA, the CDR3 is TGTGCCAGCAGTTTCCTGACAAATACCCAAGAGACCCAGTACTTC.

There are a few counts of this clonotype. For the CDR3, the DNA is TGTGCCAGCAGTGAAGGGCCCCATGGCTACACCTTC. It codes for CASSEGPHGYTF. The rearrangement joins TRBV25-1 to TRBJ1-2; no reliable D call. The CDR3 has 12 amino acids. Germline CDR1 reads MGHDK; CDR2 reads SYGVNS. V was clipped by 2 bases and J by 6 bases, with 7 bases between them.

The gene calls are TRBV4-1 and TRBJ2-7, with TRBD1 matching 7 bases. Per germline, CDR1 MGHRA and CDR2 YSYEKL. The V gene end was trimmed by 0 bases and the J gene end by 3 bases; junction bases not matched to a gene: 20. This CDR3 contains 20 residues. This chain's CDR3 is CASSQEMIGRYTGVVYEQYF. The CDR3 DNA reads TGCGCCAGCAGCCAAGAGATGATAGGACGATATACAGGGGTAGTCTACGAGCAGTACTTC.

This clonotype was found many times. This sequence joins TRBV28 and TRBJ2-1; D is possibly TRBD2 (6 bases). Per the germline V gene, CDR1 is MDHEN and CDR2 is SYDVKM. Between the trimmed V and J ends, which lost 5 bases and 3 bases, there was a span of 11 bases. The CDR3 runs 14 residues. The CDR3 nucleotides read TGTGCCAGCAGTGCCTCGGGACTCTACAATGAGCAGTTCTTC. It specifies CASSASGLYNEQFF.

The chain carries TRBV19 and TRBJ1-1; the D is unclear. The CDR3 has 13 amino acids. Germline lookup yields CDR1 LNHDA and CDR2 SQIVND (reference sequence). The V and J ends lost 4 bases and 6 bases respectively, with 12 bases between them. CDR3 nucleotide sequence: TGTGCCAGTAGTACATGGTCGATATCTGAAGCTTTCTTT. Protein product: CASSTWSISEAFF.

This clonotype was seen more than once but under ten times. This rearrangement joins TRBV7-2 to TRBJ2-5; the D is unclear. The CDR3 runs 12 residues. Germline V gene lookup returns CDR1 SGHTA and CDR2 FQGNSA. Trimming removed 2 bases from V and 5 bases from J, with 6 bases in between. The CDR3 loop reads CASSLPLETQYF. The CDR3 DNA reads TGTGCCAGCAGCTTACCCCTCGAGACCCAGTACTTC.

This clonotype was detected ten times or more. The chain combines TRBV10-2 with TRBJ1-1; 7 nucleotides align to TRBD1. CDR3 size: 14 residues. Germline CDR1 reads WSHSY; CDR2 reads SAAADI. Losses at the gene ends were 8 bases for V and 9 bases for J; bases not matched to a gene: 15. The CDR3 DNA is TGCGCCAGCCTACAGGGGTATTCAGGGAGCCAAGCTTTCTTT. Residues: CASLQGYSGSQAFF.

This clonotype has at least ten counts. The chain recombines TRBV30 with TRBJ2-7; a weak D match, TRBD2 (5 bases). V lost 3 bases and J 3 bases, leaving 9 bases between the germline ends. The CDR3 loop spans 12 amino acids. The germline gives CDR1 GTSNPN, CDR2 SVGIG (reference sequence). In DNA form, the CDR3 reads TGTGCCTGGAGGGACTTTCACTACGAGCAGTACTTC. It translates to CAWRDFHYEQYF.

The table lists this clonotype with a few counts. The genes are TRBV6-2 or TRBV6-3 and TRBJ2-3, with 7 bases identical to TRBD2. CDR3 length equals 16 residues. The junction had 9 bases not matched to a gene; V was cut back by 4 bases and J by 2 bases. In germline, CDR1 is MNHEY, CDR2 SVGEGT. The CDR3 loop is CASSFSRERVTDTQYF. The CDR3 DNA reads as TGTGCCAGCAGTTTCTCGCGGGAGCGAGTCACAGATACGCAGTATTTT.

This clonotype was observed at least ten times. The V gene is TRBV7-2, the J gene TRBJ2-1; 11 positions agree with TRBD2. The CDR3 loop spans 16 amino acids. V lost 2 bases to trimming and J lost 3 bases; unmatched junction nucleotides: 3. CDR1 and CDR2 (germline): SGHTA, FQGNSA. CDR3: CASSLLAGGIYNEQFF. CDR3 coding DNA: TGTGCCAGCAGCTTACTAGCGGGGGGCATCTACAATGAGCAGTTCTTC.

This clonotype has a count of ten or more. In DNA, the CDR3 is TGCGCCAGCAGCTACTACAGCGGGAGTGAGCAGTACTTC. Amino acid sequence: CASSYYSGSEQYF. This sequence joins TRBV5-1 and TRBJ2-7, with 8 bases that match TRBD2. The germline V gene has CDR1 SGHRS and CDR2 YFSETQ. V shed 3 bases, J shed 7 bases, and the junction held 6 bases outside the gene matches. This CDR3 contains 13 residues.

This clonotype was counted between two and nine times. V gene TRBV20-1 combines with J gene TRBJ2-3, with TRBD2 as a possible D gene (5 bases). Looked up from germline, CDR1 is DFQATT and CDR2 is SNEGSKA (reference sequence). V lost 7 bases, J lost 0 bases, and 11 bases lay in between. This CDR3 is 13 amino acids long. CDR3 residues: CSVLVSSTDTQYF. CDR3 DNA sequence: TGCAGTGTACTAGTCTCAAGCACAGATACGCAGTATTTT.

The table lists this clonotype with many counts. The chain is built from TRBV30 and TRBJ1-4, with D uncertain. Trimming removed 3 bases from V and 0 bases from J, with 11 bases in between. The CDR3 is made up of 15 amino acids. Per the germline V gene, CDR1 is GTSNPN and CDR2 is SVGIG (reference sequence). As DNA, the CDR3 is TGTGCCTGGAGCTGGAGTTTTGCAACTAATGAAAAACTGTTTTTT. This sequence encodes CAWSWSFATNEKLFF.

The J gene is TRBJ2-7, the V gene TRBV20-1; 7 nucleotides agree with TRBD1. With V trimmed by 5 bases and J by 7 bases, 11 bases remained unmatched. Germline values: CDR1 DFQATT, CDR2 SNEGSKA (reference sequence). This CDR3 region has 13 residues. The CDR3 here is CSASRQGFREQYF. The DNA of the CDR3 is TGCAGTGCTTCTAGACAGGGTTTTAGGGAGCAGTACTTC.

The chain joins TRBV24-1 to TRBJ2-1, with TRBD2 matching over 9 bases. After removal of 9 bases from V and 8 bases from J, the junction contained 4 bases not matched to a gene. Per germline, CDR1 KGHDR and CDR2 SFDVKD. The CDR3 is 12 amino acids. The CDR3 coding sequence is TGTGCCACCGAGGGGACTAGCCATGAGCAGTTCTTC. The encoded protein is CATEGTSHEQFF.

Only a few counts were recorded for this clonotype. The gene calls are TRBV19 and TRBJ2-3; TRBD2 might be the D (6 bases). Germline V gives CDR1 LNHDA, CDR2 SQIVND (reference sequence). V was cut by 7 bases and J by 0 bases, with 11 bases left in between. There are 14 residues in the CDR3. The CDR3 bases are TGTGCCAGTAATTCGGACTACAGCACAGATACGCAGTATTTT. Encoded protein: CASNSDYSTDTQYF.